Listed below are T cell receptor beta chains from one sample, sequenced in a study of blood T cells in healthy people across ages. TCRdb recomputed calls from the 5' RACE reads with MiXCR, one row per CDR3 protein. The data hold 1.5 million to 2 million distinct CDR3 sequences, with approximately 39% observed a single time. The sample taken for sequencing was blood. These receptors originate from a human donor in good health. The conserved cysteine and the conserved F or W are not part of the CDR3 here. D genes are given only for firm matches. Not every row has a clone size; where given, it reads once, few, many or a size class.

>TRBJ1-1|TRBV19|.|.
ASSIIMNTEAF
>TRBJ2-7|TRBV5-1|.|.
ASSLTAPQMTEQY
>TRBJ1-2|TRBV20-1|.|.
SARARSGNYGYT
>TRBJ2-4|TRBV18|few|TRBD1
ASSPIRRTGGRVIQY
>TRBJ2-6|TRBV15|.|.
ATSREWTAGANVLT
>TRBJ1-1|TRBV29-1|.|.
SATEAF
>TRBJ1-1|TRBV20-1|few|.
SARAQGVAF
>TRBJ2-3|TRBV7-3|many|.
ASSPGRDTQY
>.|TRBV3-1|.|.
ASSHITPNEQY
>TRBJ2-1|TRBV9|.|.
ASSVDQRSYNEQF
>TRBJ2-7|TRBV12-3/TRBV12-4|few|.
ASIRDLGPYEQY
>TRBJ1-2|TRBV19|few|.
ASSSQLTWGYT
>TRBJ2-3|TRBV15|few|.
ATRGFGTDTQY
>TRBJ2-5|TRBV7-2|.|TRBD1
ASSAFGQVTQETQY
>TRBJ2-6|TRBV29-1|few|.
SVESNSGANVLT
>TRBJ2-3|TRBV5-6|.|.
ASSWTGPTDTQY
>TRBJ2-7|TRBV12-3/TRBV12-4|few|TRBD1
ASSYTGASDEQY
>TRBJ1-2|TRBV2|.|TRBD1
ASRNRGEYGYT
>TRBJ1-4|TRBV25-1|.|TRBD1
ASSEFFSAGGSFNEKLF
>TRBJ2-1|TRBV5-1|.|TRBD2
ASSRGGPWDEQF
>TRBJ2-4|TRBV20-1|.|TRBD2
SARGYSGGARNIQY
>TRBJ2-1|TRBV7-3|.|.
ASSLMQENEQF
>TRBJ2-1|TRBV7-2|few|.
ASSSAARDYNEQF
>TRBJ1-2|TRBV5-1|.|.
ANSFGDGYT
>TRBJ1-2|TRBV6-5|.|.
ASSHDDNGYT
>TRBJ2-7|TRBV9|many|TRBD1
ASSVGDRGSYEQY
>TRBJ2-3|TRBV7-2|.|.
ASSRTDRRGDTQY
>.|TRBV11-2|.|TRBD2
ASSPVAGGGGTQY
>TRBJ2-3|TRBV28|.|TRBD2
ASRPNGLAFRPWY
>TRBJ2-7|TRBV4-3|few|.
ASSRNGCEQY
>TRBJ2-3|TRBV13|.|.
ASSLRDTDTDTQY
>TRBJ1-6|TRBV10-3|.|TRBD1
AISQQGSSYNSPLH
>TRBJ1-4|TRBV7-9|many|.
ASSLTDVNEKLF
>TRBJ2-7|TRBV28|.|.
ASSKTGGSFYEQY